This T cell receptor beta chain was sequenced for a study of molecular identifiers for immune sequencing clone quantification. Study information: Replicate RNA from approximately 20,000 or 100,000 naive CD8 T cells formed five aliquots; four were sequenced. The study, taken as a whole, reports: More than 97% of effector molecules, versus under 1% of naive-cell molecules, belonged to clones above 20 RNA copies. Detecting spiked Jurkat TCR RNA from one cell among about 910,000 naive cells was reportedly possible.

After removal of 5 bases from V and 6 bases from J, the junction contained 1 base not matched to a gene. CDR1 SGDLS and CDR2 YYNGEE come from the germline V gene. The CDR3 sequence is 12 residues long. Points on this clonotype: Its target is unknown.

A CD8+CD4-CCR7+CD45RA+ phenotype served as the sorting definition for naive CD8 T cells. TCRdb re-called the PCR reads with MiXCR, one entry per CDR3 protein. Of roughly 100,000 distinct CDR3 sequences detected, about a third appear once; the ten largest clones hold 9% to 10%. The sequence was obtained from a human donor in good health. Some libraries in this study had Jurkat cell RNA spiked in. V gene TRBV9 combines with J gene TRBJ2-2; the match to TRBD2 covers 7 bases. The material sequenced was naive CD8+ T cells from blood, with Jurkat cell RNA spiked in. Subset defined: FACS-sorted CD8+CD4-CCR7+CD45RA+ naive T cells. CDR3: CASRGGAGELFF. DNA for the CDR3: TGTGCCAGCAGGGGGGGGGCCGGGGAGCTGTTTTTT.